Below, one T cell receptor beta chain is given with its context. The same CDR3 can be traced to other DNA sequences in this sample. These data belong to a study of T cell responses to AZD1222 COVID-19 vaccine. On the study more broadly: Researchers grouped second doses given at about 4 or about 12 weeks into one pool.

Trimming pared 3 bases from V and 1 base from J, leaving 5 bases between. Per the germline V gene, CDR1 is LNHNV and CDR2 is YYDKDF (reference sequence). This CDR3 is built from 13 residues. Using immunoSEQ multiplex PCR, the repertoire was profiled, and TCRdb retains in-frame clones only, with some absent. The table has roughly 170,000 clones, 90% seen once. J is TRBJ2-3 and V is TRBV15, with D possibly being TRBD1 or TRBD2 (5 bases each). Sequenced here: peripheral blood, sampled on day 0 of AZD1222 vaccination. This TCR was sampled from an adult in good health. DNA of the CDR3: TGTGCCACCAGCAGGGGGGGCACAGATACGCAGTATTTT. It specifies CATSRGGTDTQYF.